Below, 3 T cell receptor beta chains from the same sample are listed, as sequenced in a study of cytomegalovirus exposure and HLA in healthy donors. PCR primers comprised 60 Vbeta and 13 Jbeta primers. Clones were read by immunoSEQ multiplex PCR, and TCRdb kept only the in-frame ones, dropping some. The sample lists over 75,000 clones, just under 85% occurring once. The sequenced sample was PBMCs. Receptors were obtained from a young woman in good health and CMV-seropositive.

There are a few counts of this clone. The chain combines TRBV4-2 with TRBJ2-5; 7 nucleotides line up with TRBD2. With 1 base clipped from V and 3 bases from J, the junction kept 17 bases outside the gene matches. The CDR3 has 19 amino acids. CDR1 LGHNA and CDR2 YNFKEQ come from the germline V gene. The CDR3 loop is CASSQGRSSGREIKETQYF. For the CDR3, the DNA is TGTGCCAGCAGCCAAGGCCGTTCTAGCGGCCGGGAAATTAAAGAGACCCAGTACTTC.

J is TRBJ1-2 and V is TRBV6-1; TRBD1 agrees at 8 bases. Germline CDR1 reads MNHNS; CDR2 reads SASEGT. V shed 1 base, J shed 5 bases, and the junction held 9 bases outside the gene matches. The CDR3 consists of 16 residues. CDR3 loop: CASSEEDRVFTYGYTF. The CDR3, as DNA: TGTGCCAGCAGTGAAGAGGACAGGGTATTCACTTATGGCTACACCTTC.

The CDR3 sequence: CASSPPGVRTDTQYF. The CDR3 DNA follows: TGCGCCAGCAGCCCCCCGGGGGTTCGGACAGATACGCAGTATTTT. J is TRBJ2-3 and V is TRBV5-1; D may be TRBD2 (6 bases). This CDR3 is 15 amino acids long. Between the trimmed V and J ends, which lost 4 bases and 3 bases, there was a span of 15 bases. Germline V gene sequence: CDR1 SGHRS, CDR2 YFSETQ. The full variable domain, completed using reference TRBV5-1 and TRBJ2-3, is KAGVTQTPRYLIKTRGQQVTLSCSPISGHRSVSWYQQTPGQGLQFLFEYFSETQRNKGNFPGRFSGRQFSNSRSEMNVSTLELGDSALYLCASSPPGVRTDTQYFGPGTRLTVL.